This T cell receptor beta chain stems from a study of blood T cell repertoires in COVID-19. Whole-study context: The analysed material was cDNA or gDNA that came from T cells, B-cell-depleted T cells, or PBMCs.

The CDR3 extends over 14 amino acids. Germline CDR1 and CDR2: MNHEY and SVGAGI. V dropped 8 bases and J dropped 2; count of bases not matched to a gene: 6. Per the original methods: Reference gene primer amplification gave nucleated cell count estimates. Method: immunoSEQ multiplex PCR; TCRdb's copy keeps in-frame clones and lacks some. V, J and clone size are those of that table, while D and trimming were read from the DNA. The table records under 300,000 clones, more than 70% of them present only once. The chain carries TRBV6-5 and TRBJ2-5, with 9 bases matching TRBD2. The sample comprised peripheral blood. This receptor was identified in a man aged 80 or over with acute or convalescent COVID-19. CDR3 sequence (DNA): TGTGCCAGCTGGATCACTAGCGGGCAAGAGACCCAGTACTTC. Its protein is CASWITSGQETQYF.